The clone carrying this TCR beta chain was detected only a few times. T cells were sequenced at a targeted depth of 1 in 200,000 to 1 in 1 million. Here immunoSEQ multiplex PCR was the method, and the copy in TCRdb shows in-frame clones only, minus some. There are more than 200,000 clones in the sample; under 75% occur only once, and approximately 15% lies in the top ten. The sample originates from a study of cytotoxic CD8 clonotypes in ibrutinib-treated CLL. Turning to the study itself: IGHV unmutated 17 to 18; relapsed/refractory approximately 10; treatment-naive some 16.

The length of the CDR3 is 14 residues. Germline loops: CDR1 PRHDT, CDR2 FYEKMQ (reference sequence). V lost 5 bases and J 3 bases, leaving 11 bases between the germline ends. The material sequenced was PBMCs, taken after 24 months of ibrutinib treatment. The sequence was collected from a human donor with chronic lymphocytic leukemia. The chain is built from TRBV13 and TRBJ1-5; D is perhaps TRBD1 (5 bases). The CDR3 sequence: CASSRRQNNQPQHF. The CDR3 DNA is TGTGCCAGCAGCCGACGACAGAACAATCAGCCCCAGCATTTT.